This entry describes one T cell receptor (beta chain). Per the original methods: Reference gene primer amplification yielded estimated nucleated cell counts. Sequencing was performed with immunoSEQ multiplex PCR; in TCRdb, only in-frame clones are kept and a portion is missing. V, J and clone size reflect that table, while D and trimming were determined from the DNA. The top ten hold about a tenth of the sample, which has around 180,000 clones, roughly 85% seen once. This sample stems from a study of blood T cell repertoires in COVID-19. Study-level information: Samples representing acute and convalescent COVID-19 were sourced from the United States, Italy and Spain.

The CDR3 extends over 13 amino acids. Trimming removed 6 bases from V and 3 bases from J; junction bases left unmatched: 4. CDR1 and CDR2 from the germline V gene are LGHDT and YNNKEL (reference sequence). This sequence originates from a human donor with active or convalescent COVID-19. The donor label of this sample is uncertain. Sequenced material: peripheral blood. The chain combines TRBV3-1 (or the pseudogene TRBV3-2) with TRBJ2-7; TRBD2 matches 8 bases. The CDR3 here is CASRPSGSYEQYF. CDR3 nucleotide sequence: TGTGCCAGCAGGCCCAGCGGGAGCTACGAGCAGTACTTC.